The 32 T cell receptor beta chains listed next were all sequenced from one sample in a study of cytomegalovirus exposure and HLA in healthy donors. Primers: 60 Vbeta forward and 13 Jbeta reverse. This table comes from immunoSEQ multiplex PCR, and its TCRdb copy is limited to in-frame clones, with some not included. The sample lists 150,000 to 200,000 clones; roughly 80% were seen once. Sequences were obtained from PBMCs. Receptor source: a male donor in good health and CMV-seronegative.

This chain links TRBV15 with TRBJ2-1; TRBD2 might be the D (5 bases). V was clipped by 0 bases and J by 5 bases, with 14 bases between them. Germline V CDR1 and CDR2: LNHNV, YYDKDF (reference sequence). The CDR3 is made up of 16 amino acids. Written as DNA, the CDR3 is TGTGCCACCAGCAGAGATCGAGGGTCCGCGAACAATGAGCAGTTCTTC. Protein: CATSRDRGSANNEQFF.

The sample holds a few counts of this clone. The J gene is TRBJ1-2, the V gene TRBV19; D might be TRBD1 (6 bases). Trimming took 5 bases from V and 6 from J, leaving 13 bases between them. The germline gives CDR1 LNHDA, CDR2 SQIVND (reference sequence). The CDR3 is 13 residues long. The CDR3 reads CASSLTGIDGYTF. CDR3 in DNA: TGTGCCAGTAGTCTAACAGGGATCGATGGCTACACCTTC.

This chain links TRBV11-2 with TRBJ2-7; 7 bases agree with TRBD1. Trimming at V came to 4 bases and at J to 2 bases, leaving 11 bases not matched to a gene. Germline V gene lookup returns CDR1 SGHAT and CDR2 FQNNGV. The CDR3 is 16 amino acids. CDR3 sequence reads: CASSSNQGVMAYEQYF. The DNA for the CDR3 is TGTGCCAGCAGCTCCAATCAGGGGGTGATGGCCTACGAGCAGTACTTC.

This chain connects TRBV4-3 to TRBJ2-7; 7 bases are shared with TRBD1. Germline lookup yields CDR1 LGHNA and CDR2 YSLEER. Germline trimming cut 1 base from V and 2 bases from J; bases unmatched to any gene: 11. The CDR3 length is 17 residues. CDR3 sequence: CASSQGLMDRPPYEQYF. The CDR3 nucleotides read TGCGCCAGCAGCCAAGGGCTTATGGACAGGCCCCCCTACGAGCAGTACTTC.

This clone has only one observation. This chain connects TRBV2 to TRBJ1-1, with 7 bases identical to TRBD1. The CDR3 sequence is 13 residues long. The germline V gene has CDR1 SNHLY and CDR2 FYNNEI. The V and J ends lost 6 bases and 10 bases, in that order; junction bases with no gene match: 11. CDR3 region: CASSPTGEGGAFF. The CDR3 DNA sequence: TGTGCCAGCAGCCCAACAGGGGAAGGGGGAGCTTTCTTT.

Here the CDR3 DNA reads TGTGCCAGCAGTTTAAACAGGTTGAACACTGAAGCTTTCTTT. It translates to CASSLNRLNTEAFF. The V and J genes are TRBV28 and TRBJ1-1; a possible D gene is TRBD1 (5 bases). Germline V gene data show CDR1 as MDHEN and CDR2 as SYDVKM. The CDR3 is made up of 14 amino acids. Deletions cut 2 bases from V and 0 bases from J, with 7 bases between. The full variable domain, rest sourced from reference TRBV28 and TRBJ1-1, is DVKVTQSSRYLVKRTGEKVFLECVQDMDHENMFWYRQDPGLGLRLIYFSYDVKMKEKGDIPEGYSVSREKKERFSLILESASTNQTSMYLCASSLNRLNTEAFFGQGTRLTVV.

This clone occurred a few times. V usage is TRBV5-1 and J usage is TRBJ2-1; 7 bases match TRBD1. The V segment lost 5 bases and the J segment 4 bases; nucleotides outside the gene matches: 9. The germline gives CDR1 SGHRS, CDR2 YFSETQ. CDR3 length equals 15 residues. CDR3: CASSTRDRNYNEQFF. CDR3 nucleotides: TGCGCCAGCAGTACCCGGGACAGAAATTACAATGAGCAGTTCTTC. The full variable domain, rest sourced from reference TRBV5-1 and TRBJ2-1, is KAGVTQTPRYLIKTRGQQVTLSCSPISGHRSVSWYQQTPGQGLQFLFEYFSETQRNKGNFPGRFSGRQFSNSRSEMNVSTLELGDSALYLCASSTRDRNYNEQFFGPGTRLTVL.

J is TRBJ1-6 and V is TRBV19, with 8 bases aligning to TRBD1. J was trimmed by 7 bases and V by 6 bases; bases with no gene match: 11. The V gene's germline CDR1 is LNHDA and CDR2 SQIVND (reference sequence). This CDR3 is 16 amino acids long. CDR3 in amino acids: CASSPSMGTGNSPLHF. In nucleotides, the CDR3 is TGTGCCAGTAGCCCCTCAATGGGGACAGGCAATTCACCCCTCCACTTT. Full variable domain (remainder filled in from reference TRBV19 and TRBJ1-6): DGGITQSPKYLFRKEGQNVTLSCEQNLNHDAMYWYRQDPGQGLRLIYYSQIVNDFQKGDIAEGYSVSREKKESFPLTVTSAQKNPTAFYLCASSPSMGTGNSPLHFGNGTRLTVT.

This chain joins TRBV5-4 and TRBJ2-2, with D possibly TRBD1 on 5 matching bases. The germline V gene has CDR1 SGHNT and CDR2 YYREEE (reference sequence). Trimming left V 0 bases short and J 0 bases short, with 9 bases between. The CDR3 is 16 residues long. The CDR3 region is CASSLAQGPNTGELFF. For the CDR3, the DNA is TGTGCCAGCAGCTTGGCCCAGGGTCCGAACACCGGGGAGCTGTTTTTT.

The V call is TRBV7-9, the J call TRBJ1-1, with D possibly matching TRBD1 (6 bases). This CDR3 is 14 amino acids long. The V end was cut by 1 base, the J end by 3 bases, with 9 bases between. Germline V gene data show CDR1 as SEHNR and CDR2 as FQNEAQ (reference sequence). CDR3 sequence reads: CASSLGQAHTEAFF. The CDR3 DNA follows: TGTGCCAGCAGCTTAGGACAGGCTCACACTGAAGCTTTCTTT. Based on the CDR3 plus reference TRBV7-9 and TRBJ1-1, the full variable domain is DTGVSQNPRHKITKRGQNVTFRCDPISEHNRLYWYRQTLGQGPEFLTYFQNEAQLEKSRLLSDRFSAERPKGSFSTLEIQRTEQGDSAMYLCASSLGQAHTEAFFGQGTRLTVV.

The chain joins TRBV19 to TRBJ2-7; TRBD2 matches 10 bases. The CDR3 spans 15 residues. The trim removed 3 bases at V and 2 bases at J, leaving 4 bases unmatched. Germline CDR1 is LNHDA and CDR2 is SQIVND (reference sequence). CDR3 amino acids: CASSIVAGGPYEQYF. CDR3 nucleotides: TGTGCCAGTAGTATCGTAGCGGGAGGTCCCTACGAGCAGTACTTC. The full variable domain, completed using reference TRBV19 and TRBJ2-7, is DGGITQSPKYLFRKEGQNVTLSCEQNLNHDAMYWYRQDPGQGLRLIYYSQIVNDFQKGDIAEGYSVSREKKESFPLTVTSAQKNPTAFYLCASSIVAGGPYEQYFGPGTRLTVT.

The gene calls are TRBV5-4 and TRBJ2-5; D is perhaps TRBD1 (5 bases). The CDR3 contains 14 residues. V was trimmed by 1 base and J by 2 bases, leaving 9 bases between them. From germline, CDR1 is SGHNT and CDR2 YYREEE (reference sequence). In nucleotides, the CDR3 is TGTGCCAGCAGCTTGACGTCAGGGCAAGAGACCCAGTACTTC. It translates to CASSLTSGQETQYF. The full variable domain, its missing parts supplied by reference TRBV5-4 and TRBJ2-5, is ETGVTQSPTHLIKTRGQQVTLRCSSQSGHNTVSWYQQALGQGPQFIFQYYREEENGRGNFPPRFSGLQFPNYSSELNVNALELDDSALYLCASSLTSGQETQYFGPGTRLLVL.

As DNA, the CDR3 is TGTGCCAGCCCCAGACTAGCGGGGATTAGATCTACCCCCTCAAACCCCCCAGATACGCAGTATTTT. Its translation is CASPRLAGIRSTPSNPPDTQYF. The rearrangement joins TRBV6-7 to TRBJ2-3; TRBD2 matches at 11 bases. TRBV6-7 falls under the ORF class, with uncertain function. Unmatched junction bases numbered 29, after V lost 8 bases and J lost 4 bases. The CDR3 totals 22 residues.

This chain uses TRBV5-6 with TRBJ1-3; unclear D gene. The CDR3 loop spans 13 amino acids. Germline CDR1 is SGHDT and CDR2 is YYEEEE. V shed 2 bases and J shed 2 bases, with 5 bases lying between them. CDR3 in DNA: TGTGCCAGCAGCTTTTATACTGGAAACACCATATATTTT. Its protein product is CASSFYTGNTIYF.

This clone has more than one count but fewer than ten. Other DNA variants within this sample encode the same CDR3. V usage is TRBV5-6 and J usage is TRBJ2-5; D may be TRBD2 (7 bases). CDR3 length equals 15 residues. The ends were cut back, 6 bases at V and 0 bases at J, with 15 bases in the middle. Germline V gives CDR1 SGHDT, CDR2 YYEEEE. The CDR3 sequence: CASTPQGGYQETQYF. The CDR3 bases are TGTGCCAGCACCCCACAGGGAGGGTACCAAGAGACCCAGTACTTC.

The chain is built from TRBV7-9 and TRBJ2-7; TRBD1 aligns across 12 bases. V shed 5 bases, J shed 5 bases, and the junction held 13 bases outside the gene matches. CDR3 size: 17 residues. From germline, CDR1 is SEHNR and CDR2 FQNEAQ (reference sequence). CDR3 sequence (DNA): TGTGCCAGCAGCGCGGCTCTGGGACAGGGGGCTTCCGACGAGCAGTACTTC. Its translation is CASSAALGQGASDEQYF.

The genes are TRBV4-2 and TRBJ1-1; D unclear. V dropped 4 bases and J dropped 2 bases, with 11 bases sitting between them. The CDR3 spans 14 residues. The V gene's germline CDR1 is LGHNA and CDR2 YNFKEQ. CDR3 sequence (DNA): TGTGCCAGCAGCCCCTCATTGGCCAACACTGAAGCTTTCTTT. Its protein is CASSPSLANTEAFF.

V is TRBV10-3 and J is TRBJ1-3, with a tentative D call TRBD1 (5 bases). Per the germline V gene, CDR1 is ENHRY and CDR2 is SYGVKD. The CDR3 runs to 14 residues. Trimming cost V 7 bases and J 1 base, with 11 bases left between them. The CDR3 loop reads CAITGGPSGNTIYF. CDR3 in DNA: TGTGCCATCACCGGGGGTCCGTCTGGAAACACCATATATTTT.

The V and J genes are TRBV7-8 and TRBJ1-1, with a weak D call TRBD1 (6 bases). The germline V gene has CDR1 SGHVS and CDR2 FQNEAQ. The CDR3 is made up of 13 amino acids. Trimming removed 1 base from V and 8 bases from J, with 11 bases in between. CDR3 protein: CASSLGVGTEAFF. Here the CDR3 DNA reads TGTGCCAGCAGCTTAGGGGTGGGGACAGAAGCTTTCTTT.

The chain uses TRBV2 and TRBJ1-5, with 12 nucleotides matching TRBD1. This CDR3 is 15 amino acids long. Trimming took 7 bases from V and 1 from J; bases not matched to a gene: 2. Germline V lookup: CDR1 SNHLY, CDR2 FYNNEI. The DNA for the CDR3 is TGTGCCAGCAAGGGACAGGGGGCCAGCAATCAGCCCCAGCATTTT. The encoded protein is CASKGQGASNQPQHF.

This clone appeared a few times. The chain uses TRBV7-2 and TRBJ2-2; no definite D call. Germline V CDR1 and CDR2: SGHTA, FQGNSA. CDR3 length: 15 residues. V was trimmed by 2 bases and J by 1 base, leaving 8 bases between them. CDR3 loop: CASSLMAQNTGELFF. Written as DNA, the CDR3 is TGTGCCAGCAGCTTAATGGCACAGAACACCGGGGAGCTGTTTTTT.

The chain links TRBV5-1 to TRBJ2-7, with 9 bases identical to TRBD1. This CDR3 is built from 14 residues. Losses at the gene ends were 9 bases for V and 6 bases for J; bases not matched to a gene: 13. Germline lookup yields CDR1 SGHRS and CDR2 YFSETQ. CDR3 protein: CATSWGTGLGEQYF. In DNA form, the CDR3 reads TGCGCCACTTCCTGGGGGACAGGGTTGGGCGAGCAGTACTTC. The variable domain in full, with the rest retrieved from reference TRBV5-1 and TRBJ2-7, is KAGVTQTPRYLIKTRGQQVTLSCSPISGHRSVSWYQQTPGQGLQFLFEYFSETQRNKGNFPGRFSGRQFSNSRSEMNVSTLELGDSALYLCATSWGTGLGEQYFGPGTRLTVT.

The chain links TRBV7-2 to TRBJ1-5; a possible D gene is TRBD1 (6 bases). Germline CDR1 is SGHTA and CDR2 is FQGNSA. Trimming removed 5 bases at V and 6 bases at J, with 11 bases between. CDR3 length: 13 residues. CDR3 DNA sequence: TGTGCCAGCAGCAACTACAGGGCTCAGCCCCAGCATTTT. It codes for CASSNYRAQPQHF.

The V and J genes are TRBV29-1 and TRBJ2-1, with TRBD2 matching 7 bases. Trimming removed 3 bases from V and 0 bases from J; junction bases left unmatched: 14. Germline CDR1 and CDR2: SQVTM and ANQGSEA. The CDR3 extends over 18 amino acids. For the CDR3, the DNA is TGCAGCGTTGACCATAGTAGACTAGCTTCCCCCTCCTACAATGAGCAGTTCTTC. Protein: CSVDHSRLASPSYNEQFF.

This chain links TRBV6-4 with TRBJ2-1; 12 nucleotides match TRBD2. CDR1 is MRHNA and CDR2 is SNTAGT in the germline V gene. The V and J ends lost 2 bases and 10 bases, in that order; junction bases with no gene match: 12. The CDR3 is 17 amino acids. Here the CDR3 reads CASSDHLTSGSGLEQFF. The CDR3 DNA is TGTGCCAGCAGTGACCACCTGACTAGCGGGAGTGGCCTCGAGCAGTTCTTC.

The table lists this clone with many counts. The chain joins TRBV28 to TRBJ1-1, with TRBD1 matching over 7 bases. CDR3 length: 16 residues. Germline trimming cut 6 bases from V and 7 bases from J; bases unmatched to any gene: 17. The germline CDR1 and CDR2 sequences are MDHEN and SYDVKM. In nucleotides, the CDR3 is TGTGCCAGCAGGGATTCGGACAGGCCCTTCAGGCTTGAAGCTTTCTTT. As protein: CASRDSDRPFRLEAFF.

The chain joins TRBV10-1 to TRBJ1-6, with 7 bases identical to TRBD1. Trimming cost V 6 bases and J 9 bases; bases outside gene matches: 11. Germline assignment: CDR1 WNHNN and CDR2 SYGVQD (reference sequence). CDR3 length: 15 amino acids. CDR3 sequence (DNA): TGCGCCAGCAGCGCGACAGGGTCTTTGGGTTCACCCCTCCACTTT. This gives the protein CASSATGSLGSPLHF.

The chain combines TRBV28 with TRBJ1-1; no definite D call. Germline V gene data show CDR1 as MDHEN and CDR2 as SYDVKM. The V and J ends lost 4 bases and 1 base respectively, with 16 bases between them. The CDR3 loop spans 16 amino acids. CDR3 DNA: TGTGCCAGCAGTTCTAAAAGCGCGGGTGGGAACACTGAAGCTTTCTTT. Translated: CASSSKSAGGNTEAFF.

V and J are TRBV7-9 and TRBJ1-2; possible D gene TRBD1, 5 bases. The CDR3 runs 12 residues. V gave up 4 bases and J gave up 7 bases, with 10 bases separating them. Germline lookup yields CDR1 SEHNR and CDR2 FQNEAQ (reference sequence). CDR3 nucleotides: TGTGCCAGCAGCTCCCTAAGGGGTGGCTACACCTTC. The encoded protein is CASSSLRGGYTF.

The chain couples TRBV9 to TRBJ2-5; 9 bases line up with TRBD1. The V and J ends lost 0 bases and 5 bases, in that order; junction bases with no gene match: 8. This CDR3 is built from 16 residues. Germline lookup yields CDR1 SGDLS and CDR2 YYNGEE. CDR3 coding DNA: TGTGCCAGCAGCGTAGCTTGGGGACAGGGTGGGGAGACCCAGTACTTC. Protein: CASSVAWGQGGETQYF.

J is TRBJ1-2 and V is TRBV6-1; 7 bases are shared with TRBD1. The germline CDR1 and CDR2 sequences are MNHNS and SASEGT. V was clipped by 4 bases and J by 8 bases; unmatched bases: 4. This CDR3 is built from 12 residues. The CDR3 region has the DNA TGTGCCAGCAGTGCGACAGGGTTCGGCTACACCTTC. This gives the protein CASSATGFGYTF.

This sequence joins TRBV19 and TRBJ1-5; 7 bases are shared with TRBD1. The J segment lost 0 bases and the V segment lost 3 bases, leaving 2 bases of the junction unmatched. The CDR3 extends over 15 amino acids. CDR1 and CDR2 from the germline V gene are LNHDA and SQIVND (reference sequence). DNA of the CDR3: TGTGCCAGTAGTATGGGACAGATTAGCAATCAGCCCCAGCATTTT. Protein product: CASSMGQISNQPQHF.